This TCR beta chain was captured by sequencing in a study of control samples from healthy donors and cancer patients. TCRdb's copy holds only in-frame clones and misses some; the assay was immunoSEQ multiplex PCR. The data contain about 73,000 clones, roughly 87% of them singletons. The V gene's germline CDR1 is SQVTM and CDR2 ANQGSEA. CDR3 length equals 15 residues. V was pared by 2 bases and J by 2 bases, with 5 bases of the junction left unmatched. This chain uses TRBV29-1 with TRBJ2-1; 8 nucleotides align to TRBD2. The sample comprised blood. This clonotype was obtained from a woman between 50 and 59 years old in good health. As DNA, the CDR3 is TGCAGCGTTGAAAGTGAAGCGGGGGCCTACAATGAGCAGTTCTTC. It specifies CSVESEAGAYNEQFF.